Listed below are T cell receptor beta chains from one sample, sequenced in a study of beta chain features in type 1 diabetes. Sequenced by immunoSEQ multiplex PCR; TCRdb stores in-frame clones only, minus some. The repertoire includes more than 300,000 clones, around 12% of them detected once, and 0.008% to 0.011% sits in the top ten. The sample consisted of naive CD4+ T cells from blood. The receptor source for this set is a young woman with type 1 diabetes. CDR3s include the opening cysteine and the closing phenylalanine or tryptophan. A D gene is named only where the DNA matches it firmly. The listing skips clone size in some rows; elsewhere it reads once, few, many or a size class.

>.|TRBV29-1|TRBD2|TRBJ2-7
TGCAGCGTTGTCGGGGGGTTAGTGTCCTACGAGCAATACTTC
CSVVGGLVSYEQYF
>.|TRBV6-6|.|TRBJ1-4
TGTGCCACCTCTCCCAGACAGGAAAAACTGTTTTTT
CATSPRQEKLFF
>few|TRBV11-3|.|TRBJ2-3
TGTGCCAGCAGCCCAGGGGACGCGATTACAGATACGCAGTATTTT
CASSPGDAITDTQYF
>few|TRBV2|.|TRBJ2-7
TGTGCCAGCAGGCAGGGATCCTACGAGCAGTACTTC
CASRQGSYEQYF
>.|TRBV7-6|TRBD1|TRBJ2-5
TGTGCCAGCAGCCCCGGGACAGGGACCTTCAGGGCCCAGTACTTC
CASSPGTGTFRAQYF
>.|TRBV10-3|.|TRBJ2-5
TGTGCCATCAGTGAGAAGGAGGGTTTGGGGACCCAGTACTTC
CAISEKEGLGTQYF
>.|TRBV28|.|TRBJ2-1
TGTGCCAGCAGTTTACAGGCTTTGGAGGGAGCTGAGCAGTTCTTC
CASSLQALEGAEQFF
>few|TRBV11-2|TRBD2|TRBJ2-5
TGTGCCAGCAGCCTCCTTTCCAGCGGGGGAGTTGGGACCCAGTACTTC
CASSLLSSGGVGTQYF
>.|TRBV30|TRBD1|TRBJ1-4
TGTGCCTGGAGTCTCTCACGGACAGGGGCTAATGAAAAACTGTTTTTT
CAWSLSRTGANEKLFF
>.|TRBV9|.|TRBJ2-5
TGTGCCAGCAGCGTAGCCAACAAGGGGGAGACCCAGTACTTC
CASSVANKGETQYF
>few|TRBV13|TRBD2|TRBJ2-1
TGTGCCAGCAGCTTAGAACTAGCGGTCCCTAATGAGCAGTTCTTC
CASSLELAVPNEQFF
>few|TRBV5-1|.|TRBJ2-7
TGCGCCAGCAGCTCCGGGGAAACTTGGTACGAGCAGTACTTC
CASSSGETWYEQYF
>.|TRBV25-1|.|TRBJ2-1
TGTGCCAGCAGTGCTGAGTATCACCTCTACAATGAGCAGTTCTTC
CASSAEYHLYNEQFF
>few|TRBV29-1|.|TRBJ1-1
TGCAGCGTTAGGTTCCGAGGTGGGACTGAAGCTTTCTTT
CSVRFRGGTEAFF
>.|TRBV9|TRBD2|TRBJ2-7
TGTGCCAGCAGCGTAGAGGGCCGGGGGGAATACGAGCAGTACTTC
CASSVEGRGEYEQYF
>.|TRBV27|TRBD1|TRBJ2-7
TGTGCCAGCGGATCACGGACAGGGAACGAGCAGTACTTC
CASGSRTGNEQYF
>.|TRBV15|.|TRBJ1-2
TGTGCCACCAGCAGCCAGCGGTCGGAGCCCAATGGCTACACCTTC
CATSSQRSEPNGYTF
>.|TRBV7-9|.|TRBJ2-1
TGTGCCAGCAGCCGTGAGGGGCTAGCGAGCAATGAGCAGTTCTTC
CASSREGLASNEQFF
>.|TRBV18|TRBD1|TRBJ2-7
TGTGCCAGCTCACCCGGGACAGGGACCTACGAGCAGTACTTC
CASSPGTGTYEQYF
>.|TRBV7-3|.|TRBJ2-6
TGTGCCAGCAGCCAGACTGGTACTGGGGCCAACGTCCTGACTTTC
CASSQTGTGANVLTF
>.|TRBV7-2|TRBD2|TRBJ2-1
TGTGCCAGCAGCTTAGTATCCCCGACTAGCGGGGGGGCCGATGAGCAGTTCTTC
CASSLVSPTSGGADEQFF
>.|TRBV15|.|TRBJ1-2
TGTGCCACCAGCAGAGTCCAGAAGGGGCTGAACGGCTACACCTTC
CATSRVQKGLNGYTF
>.|TRBV4-2|TRBD2|TRBJ2-1
TGTGCCAGCAGCCACGCCGGGACTAGCGGCAACAATGAGCAGTTCTTC
CASSHAGTSGNNEQFF
>.|TRBV29-1|.|TRBJ1-1
TGCAGCGTTGAAGCTCGGTTAGTGAACACTGAAGCTTTCTTT
CSVEARLVNTEAFF
>.|TRBV5-5|TRBD1|TRBJ2-7
TGTGCCAGCAGCTTGGACGCGACAGGGTTTTGGTACGAGCAGTACTTC
CASSLDATGFWYEQYF
>.|TRBV7-6|.|TRBJ2-7
TGTGCCAGCAGCTCTTACAGGGTTTCCTACGAGCAGTACTTC
CASSSYRVSYEQYF
>few|TRBV27|.|TRBJ2-3
TGTGCCAGCAGTTTATTCCTCACAGATACGCAGTATTTT
CASSLFLTDTQYF
>.|TRBV6-5|TRBD2|TRBJ2-1
TGTGCCAGCAGGCCTAGCGGGAGTATGTATGAGCAGTTCTTC
CASRPSGSMYEQFF
>.|TRBV6-1|TRBD1|TRBJ2-5
TGTGCCAGCGGTTTCACAGGGGGCGCCGAGACCCAGTACTTC
CASGFTGGAETQYF
>few|TRBV30|.|TRBJ2-1
TGTGCCTGGAGTACTATCCGGGAGCAGTTCTTC
CAWSTIREQFF
>.|TRBV29-1|TRBD2|TRBJ2-5
TGCAGCGTTGAATGGGGGGGAGAGACCCAGTACTTC
CSVEWGGETQYF
>.|TRBV30|TRBD1|TRBJ1-5
TGTGCCTGGAGTGGACAGGGCGGTCAGCCCCAGCATTTT
CAWSGQGGQPQHF
>.|TRBV5-1|.|TRBJ1-6
TGCGCCAGCAGCTCGGCACGGGACTCCGGGCAGGGTTCACCCCTCCACTTT
CASSSARDSGQGSPLHF
>few|TRBV6-6|.|TRBJ1-2
TGTGCCAGCAGCCCTCGAAGGGACTCCTCCGGCTATGGCTACACCTTC
CASSPRRDSSGYGYTF
>few|TRBV5-4|.|TRBJ2-3
TGTGCCAGCAGTGGCCGGGGGAGGAAAGATACGCAGTATTTT
CASSGRGRKDTQYF
>few|TRBV11-3|.|TRBJ2-3
TGTGCCAGCAGCGCCCAGGGGCCAGATACGCAGTATTTT
CASSAQGPDTQYF
>few|TRBV7-2|.|TRBJ1-5
TGTGCCAGCAGCTTCGCAGGTCTCAATCAGCCCCAGCATTTT
CASSFAGLNQPQHF
>few|TRBV7-2|TRBD1|TRBJ1-2
TGTGCCAGCAGCCCGACAGGGAATGGCTATGGCTACACCTTC
CASSPTGNGYGYTF
>few|TRBV7-2|.|TRBJ2-3
TGTGCCAGCAGCCTTTCTAATCCGACGCGAGGTACGCAGTATTTT
CASSLSNPTRGTQYF
>.|TRBV13|TRBD1|TRBJ2-5
TGTGCCAGCAGCCTACGGACAGGGAAAGGAGAGACCCAGTACTTC
CASSLRTGKGETQYF
>.|TRBV10-3|.|TRBJ1-5
TGTGCCATCAGTGCGACAGCAAGCAATCAGCCCCAGCATTTT
CAISATASNQPQHF
>few|TRBV7-7|.|TRBJ2-1
TGTGCTAGCAGCTTAGCGTGGGGGCAGGAGGCGTTCTTC
CASSLAWGQEAFF
>few|TRBV7-9|TRBD1|TRBJ2-7
TGTGCCAGCAGCTCGTTCCGGGAAGGACAGGACGAGCAGTACTTC
CASSSFREGQDEQYF
>few|TRBV7-9|TRBD2|TRBJ2-1
TGTGCCAGCAGCTTAGTCCGGGGGGGTCTTTGGGATGAGCAGTTCTTC
CASSLVRGGLWDEQFF
>few|TRBV4-3|TRBD1|TRBJ1-2
TGCGCCAGCAGCCGAGGGGACAGGAATGGCTACACCTTC
CASSRGDRNGYTF
>.|TRBV29-1|.|TRBJ1-5
TGCAGCGTTGCTCTGTCCGGGGATGGCAATCAGCCCCAGCATTTT
CSVALSGDGNQPQHF
>few|TRBV7-2|.|TRBJ2-5
TGTGCCAGCAGGGGCCCTCAAGAGACCCAGTACTTC
CASRGPQETQYF
>.|TRBV2|.|TRBJ1-6
TGTGCCAGCAGTGAATCGGCAGGGTTGCGCCTCCACTTT
CASSESAGLRLHF